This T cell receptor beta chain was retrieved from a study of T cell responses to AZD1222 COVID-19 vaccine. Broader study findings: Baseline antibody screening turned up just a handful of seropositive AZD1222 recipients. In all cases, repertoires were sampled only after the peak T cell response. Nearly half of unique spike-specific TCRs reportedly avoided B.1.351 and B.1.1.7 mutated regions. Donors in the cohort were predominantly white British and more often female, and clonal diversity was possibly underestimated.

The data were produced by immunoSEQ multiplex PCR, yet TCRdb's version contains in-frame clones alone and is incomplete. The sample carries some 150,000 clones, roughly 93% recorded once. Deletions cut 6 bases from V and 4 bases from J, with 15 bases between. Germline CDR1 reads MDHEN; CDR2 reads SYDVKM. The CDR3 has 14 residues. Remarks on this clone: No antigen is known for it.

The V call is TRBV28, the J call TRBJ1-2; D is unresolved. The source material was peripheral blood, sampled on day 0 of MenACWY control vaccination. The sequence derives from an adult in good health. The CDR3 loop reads CASREHGVTYGYTF. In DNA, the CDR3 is TGTGCCAGCAGGGAGCATGGGGTGACCTATGGCTACACCTTC.